This TCR beta chain is from a study of cytomegalovirus exposure and HLA in healthy donors. Findings of the study overall: It is likely that the observed cluster of highly shared sequence variants was a sequencing artifact.

Amplification used 60 Vbeta primers and 13 Jbeta primers. Here immunoSEQ multiplex PCR was the method, and the copy in TCRdb shows in-frame clones only, minus some. The ten most abundant clones cover about 6.3% of a sample with about 41,000 clones. Germline V gene lookup returns CDR1 SGHRS and CDR2 YFSETQ. The CDR3 runs 14 residues. Worth noting for this clone: What it binds is not known. One end of the junction does not line up with germline, which may come from a read error. The sample has other DNA sequences that encode this CDR3 too.

The source material was PBMCs. The source is a man younger than 40 in good health and CMV-seronegative. The V call is TRBV5-1, the J call TRBJ2-7, with 7 positions matching TRBD2. DNA of the CDR3: TGCGCTAGCAGCTTGGTGCAGGGAGGGAGCGAGCAGTACTTC. Amino acids: CASSLVQGGSEQYF.